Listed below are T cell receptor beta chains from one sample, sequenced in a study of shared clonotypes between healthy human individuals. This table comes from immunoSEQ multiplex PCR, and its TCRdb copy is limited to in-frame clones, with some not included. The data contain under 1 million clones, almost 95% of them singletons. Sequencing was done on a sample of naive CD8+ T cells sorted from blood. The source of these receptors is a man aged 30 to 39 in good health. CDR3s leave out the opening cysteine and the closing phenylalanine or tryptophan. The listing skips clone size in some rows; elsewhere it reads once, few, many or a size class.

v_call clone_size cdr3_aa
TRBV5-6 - ASSLGPMYRDEQY
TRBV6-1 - ASKEGGQPQH
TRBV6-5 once ASSYPASGSDEQF
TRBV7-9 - ASSFSREGYEQY
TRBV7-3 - ASSATTGELF
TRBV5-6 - ASSLPDRFPYEQY
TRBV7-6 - ASSSGGHTEAF
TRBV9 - ASAPPLAGIADTQY
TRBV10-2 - ASSDSPNQPQH
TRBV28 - ASSFGTEIDQPQH
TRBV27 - ASSFGGVNYGYT
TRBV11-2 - ASSLDLSGANHGDEQF
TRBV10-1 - ASSGVSEDTQY
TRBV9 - ASGSVNEQF
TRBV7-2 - ASSYQSQGLSSYEQY
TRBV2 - ASSDRENIQY
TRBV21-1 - ASSTQRECYNEQF
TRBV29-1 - SAPGQGPRGGELF
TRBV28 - ASSSLPPQH
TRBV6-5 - ASSYSGQGNTEAF
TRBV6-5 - ASSYSNTGTYETQY
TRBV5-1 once ASSLATGTYEQY
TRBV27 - ASSSAGGGMNTEAF
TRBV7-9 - ASSLYLDEQY
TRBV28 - ASRSTGGLSYEQY
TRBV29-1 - SVEGKNYEQY
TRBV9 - ASSIPCGRAIHTQY
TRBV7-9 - ASSHRDRDSHEQY
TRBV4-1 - ASSPTIRSSYEQY
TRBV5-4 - ASSLVSSGRENEQF
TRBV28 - ASRPGTVSYQPQH
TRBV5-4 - ASSLEGTGSGTQY
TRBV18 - ASSPPQETQY
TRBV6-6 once ASSYFGTSQETQY
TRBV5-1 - ASSYGQYDEKLF
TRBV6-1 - ASSVSGGWYNEQF
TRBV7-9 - ASSLVGDSNQPQH
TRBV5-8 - ASSLANRGETQY
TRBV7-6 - ASSSGLAGVVEETQY